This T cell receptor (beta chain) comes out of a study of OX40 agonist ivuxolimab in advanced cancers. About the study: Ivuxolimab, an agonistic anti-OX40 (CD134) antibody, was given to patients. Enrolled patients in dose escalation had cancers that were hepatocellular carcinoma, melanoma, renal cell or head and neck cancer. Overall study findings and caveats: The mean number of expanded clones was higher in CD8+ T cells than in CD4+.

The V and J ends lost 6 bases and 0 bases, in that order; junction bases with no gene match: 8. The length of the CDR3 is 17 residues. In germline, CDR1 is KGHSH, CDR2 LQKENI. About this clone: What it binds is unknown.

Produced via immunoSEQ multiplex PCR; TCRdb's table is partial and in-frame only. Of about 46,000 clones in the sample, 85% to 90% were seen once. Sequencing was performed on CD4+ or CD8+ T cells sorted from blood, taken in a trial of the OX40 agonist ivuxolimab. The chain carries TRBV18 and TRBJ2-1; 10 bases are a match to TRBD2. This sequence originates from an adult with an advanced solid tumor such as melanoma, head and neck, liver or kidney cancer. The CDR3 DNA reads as TGTGCCAGCTCCCCGTCAGCGGGAGGGTCCTCCTACAATGAGCAGTTCTTC. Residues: CASSPSAGGSSYNEQFF.